Each of the 30 T cell receptor beta chains below was sequenced from the same sample in a study of T cell responses to AZD1222 COVID-19 vaccine. Method: immunoSEQ multiplex PCR; TCRdb's copy keeps in-frame clones and lacks some. The sample yields 120,000 to 150,000 clones, over 75% seen once. This material consisted of peripheral blood, taken on day 0 of AZD1222 vaccination. The receptor source for this set is an adult in good health.

Concerning this clone itself: An end of the junction does not agree with germline; a read error may underlie this. V is TRBV7-7 and J is TRBJ2-7; 10 nucleotides match TRBD1. The CDR3 spans 16 residues. In germline, CDR1 is SSHAT, CDR2 FNYEAQ (reference sequence). The CDR3 loop reads CASSQRQGAFSYEQYF. The CDR3 bases are TGTGCTAGCAGCCAGAGACAGGGGGCGTTCTCCTACGAGCAGTACTTC.

The chain combines TRBV4-3 with TRBJ2-6; TRBD1 matches 10 bases. The V segment lost 0 bases and the J segment 0 bases; nucleotides outside the gene matches: 8. CDR3 length: 20 amino acids. CDR1 is LGHNA, CDR2 YSLEER, per germline. CDR3 sequence: CASSQEGGTGDVSGANVLTF. Written as DNA, the CDR3 is TGCGCCAGCAGCCAAGAAGGAGGGACAGGGGATGTCTCTGGGGCCAACGTCCTGACTTTC.

V is TRBV11-2 and J is TRBJ2-1; D is ambiguous. The CDR3 totals 18 residues. CDR1 is SGHAT and CDR2 is FQNNGV in the germline V gene. Trimming cost V 5 bases and J 1 base, with 21 bases left between them. CDR3 in DNA: TGTGCCAGCAGCAAGGCCCTCCCTTCCCAGAGTTCCTACAATGAGCAGTTCTTC. Encoded protein: CASSKALPSQSSYNEQFF.

The gene calls are TRBV28 and TRBJ2-7, with 9 bases matching TRBD1. The CDR3 has 13 amino acids. Germline V lookup: CDR1 MDHEN, CDR2 SYDVKM. Unmatched junction bases numbered 5, after V lost 5 bases and J lost 6 bases. The CDR3 DNA reads as TGTGCCAGCAGTGGGGGACAGGGAGGCGAGCAGTACTTC. It translates to CASSGGQGGEQYF.

This clone occurred once. Additional DNA sequences in this sample encode the identical CDR3. This sequence joins TRBV10-3 and TRBJ1-1; D perhaps matches TRBD1 (6 bases). V lost 6 bases and J lost 3, with 11 bases in between. Germline CDR1 and CDR2: ENHRY and SYGVKD. The CDR3 runs 13 residues. CDR3 residues: CAIRQGWDTEAFF. CDR3 in DNA: TGTGCCATCAGACAGGGCTGGGACACTGAAGCTTTCTTT.

The rearrangement uses TRBV19 and TRBJ1-1, with 8 nucleotides matching TRBD1. CDR3 size: 15 residues. V dropped 2 bases and J dropped 4; count of bases not matched to a gene: 6. Germline loops: CDR1 LNHDA, CDR2 SQIVND (reference sequence). CDR3 amino acids: CASSIPGGASTEAFF. CDR3 nucleotide sequence: TGTGCCAGTAGTATACCAGGGGGCGCGAGCACTGAAGCTTTCTTT.

The chain couples TRBV28 to TRBJ1-1; tentatively, D is TRBD1 (5 bases). Trimming pared 6 bases from V and 5 bases from J, leaving 7 bases between. The CDR3 runs 11 residues. Per germline, CDR1 MDHEN and CDR2 SYDVKM. In nucleotides, the CDR3 is TGTGCCAGCAGGGGGGTTACTGAAGCTTTCTTT. Translating it yields CASRGVTEAFF.

The CDR3 loop reads CASGDRNQLEKLFF. Here the CDR3 DNA reads TGTGCCAGCGGAGACAGGAACCAACTAGAAAAACTGTTTTTT. The genes are TRBV25-1 and TRBJ1-4; tentative D call: TRBD1 (6 bases). Trimming shortened V by 8 bases and J by 8 bases, and 18 bases separated the two germline ends. Germline-derived CDR1 and CDR2 are MGHDK and SYGVNS. The CDR3 covers 14 residues.

The rearrangement uses TRBV28 and TRBJ2-7; possible D gene TRBD1, 5 bases. V dropped 3 bases and J dropped 1 base, with 13 bases sitting between them. Germline V gene data show CDR1 as MDHEN and CDR2 as SYDVKM. The CDR3 length is 15 residues. This CDR3 is CASSFFGQGSYEQYF. The CDR3, as DNA: TGTGCCAGCAGTTTTTTCGGGCAGGGTTCCTACGAGCAGTACTTC.

The chain employs TRBV2 and TRBJ2-5; 9 nucleotides match TRBD2. V lost 3 bases to trimming and J lost 4 bases; unmatched junction nucleotides: 12. The germline gives CDR1 SNHLY, CDR2 FYNNEI. The CDR3 runs to 17 residues. As DNA, the CDR3 is TGTGCCAGCAGTGATGGGGCCGAGCGTAGCGGGAGAGAGACCCAGTACTTC. Translated: CASSDGAERSGRETQYF.

The chain links TRBV6-4 to TRBJ2-2; D is undetermined. In germline, CDR1 is MRHNA, CDR2 SNTAGT. The ends were cut back, 0 bases at V and 5 bases at J, with 4 bases in the middle. The CDR3 is made up of 13 amino acids. This CDR3 reads CASSDSGTGELFF. CDR3 sequence (DNA): TGTGCCAGCAGTGACTCAGGGACCGGGGAGCTGTTTTTT.

V gene TRBV12-5 combines with J gene TRBJ2-7; 13 nucleotides match TRBD2. The CDR3 totals 17 residues. With 6 bases clipped from V and 6 bases from J, the junction kept 14 bases outside the gene matches. The germline V gene has CDR1 LGHNT and CDR2 FRNRAP. The CDR3 loop is CASGGGLAGWRSAEQYF. As DNA, the CDR3 is TGTGCTAGTGGCGGGGGACTAGCGGGGTGGAGGTCTGCCGAGCAGTACTTC.

V is TRBV28 and J is TRBJ1-4; no clear D gene. The CDR3 loop spans 11 amino acids. Germline-derived CDR1 and CDR2 are MDHEN and SYDVKM. With 3 bases removed from V and 8 bases from J, the gap between germline ends came to 4 bases. The CDR3 nucleotides are TGTGCCAGCAGTTTGGTCGAAAAACTGTTTTTT. Translation: CASSLVEKLFF.

The CDR3 reads CASSFGSSGYTF. CDR3 coding DNA: TGTGCCAGCAGTTTCGGGTCTAGTGGCTACACCTTC. V usage is TRBV12-3 or TRBV12-4 and J usage is TRBJ1-2; D call uncertain. V was cut by 3 bases and J by 7 bases, with 9 bases left in between. The CDR3 spans 12 residues.

The chain has TRBV7-9 and TRBJ2-7; 7 bases fit TRBD2. J was trimmed by 5 bases and V by 5 bases; bases with no gene match: 6. Germline CDR1 reads SEHNR; CDR2 reads FQNEAQ (reference sequence). The CDR3 runs 13 residues. CDR3 sequence: CASSGMAGDEQYF. The CDR3 bases are TGTGCCAGCAGCGGGATGGCGGGGGACGAGCAGTACTTC.

The chain couples TRBV4-2 to TRBJ2-2; 7 bases fit TRBD1. Trimming took 1 base from V and 0 from J; bases not matched to a gene: 8. Germline CDR1 and CDR2: LGHNA and YNFKEQ. The CDR3 length is 18 residues. This CDR3 reads CASSQAYRTGPNTGELFF. CDR3 nucleotide sequence: TGTGCCAGCAGCCAAGCCTATCGGACAGGCCCGAACACCGGGGAGCTGTTTTTT.

This chain's CDR3 is CASSWVYGYTF. In DNA, the CDR3 is TGTGCCAGCAGTTGGGTCTATGGCTACACCTTC. This chain links TRBV12-3 or TRBV12-4 with TRBJ1-2; D uncertain. Trimming stripped 4 bases from V and 4 bases from J, with 4 bases between. The CDR3 has 11 amino acids.

The chain carries TRBV7-2 and TRBJ1-2, with D hard to call. This CDR3 is built from 14 residues. Trimming shortened V by 1 base and J by 1 base, and 7 bases separated the two germline ends. Germline lookup yields CDR1 SGHTA and CDR2 FQGNSA. CDR3 DNA: TGTGCCAGCAGCTTAGAGGCGGTTAACTATGGCTACACCTTC. Its translation is CASSLEAVNYGYTF.

J is TRBJ2-7 and V is TRBV6-5; either TRBD1 or TRBD2 may fit D (5 bases each). Trimming took 0 bases from V and 0 from J, leaving 9 bases between them. CDR1 is MNHEY, CDR2 SVGAGI, per germline. This CDR3 is 15 amino acids long. The CDR3 region has the DNA TGTGCCAGCAGTTACTCCCCCGGGACCTCCTACGAGCAGTACTTC. This encodes CASSYSPGTSYEQYF.

The chain is built from TRBV11-2 and TRBJ2-1; 8 bases are shared with TRBD2. The CDR3 loop spans 16 amino acids. CDR1 is SGHAT and CDR2 is FQNNGV in the germline V gene. V lost 5 bases and J lost 0; bases outside the gene matches: 6. This CDR3 reads CASSHGGESSYNEQFF. The CDR3 DNA sequence: TGTGCCAGCAGCCACGGGGGGGAGAGCTCCTACAATGAGCAGTTCTTC.

The V call is TRBV12-5, the J call TRBJ1-1; the D is unclear. The V gene lost 3 bases and the J gene lost 1 base, with 15 bases spanning the gap. CDR3 length: 16 amino acids. Per the germline V gene, CDR1 is LGHNT and CDR2 is FRNRAP. CDR3 loop: CASGFPRRVPNTEAFF. The CDR3, as DNA: TGTGCTAGTGGTTTCCCCAGGAGGGTCCCGAACACTGAAGCTTTCTTT. The complete variable domain, with remaining parts taken from reference TRBV12-5 and TRBJ1-1, reads DARVTQTPRHKVTEMGQEVTMRCQPILGHNTVFWYRQTMMQGLELLAYFRNRAPLDDSGMPKDRFSAEMPDATLATLKIQPSEPRDSAVYFCASGFPRRVPNTEAFFGQGTRLTVV.

J is TRBJ1-6 and V is TRBV28; no clear D. The CDR3 extends over 15 amino acids. V lost 6 bases, J lost 5 bases, and 14 bases lay in between. Per germline, CDR1 MDHEN and CDR2 SYDVKM. The CDR3 loop reads CASRPLPTNNSPLHF. CDR3 nucleotides: TGTGCCAGCAGGCCCCTCCCGACCAATAATTCACCCCTCCACTTT.

The rearrangement joins TRBV28 to TRBJ2-7, with 11 bases identical to TRBD1. The CDR3 is made up of 14 amino acids. J gave up 7 bases and V 4 bases, and 6 bases lay outside the gene matches. CDR1 and CDR2 from the germline V gene are MDHEN and SYDVKM. As DNA, the CDR3 is TGTGCCAGCAGTTCCAGGACAGGGGGCTGGGAGCAGTACTTC. Its protein is CASSSRTGGWEQYF.

The chain joins TRBV6-6 to TRBJ1-4; D remains ambiguous. CDR3 size: 14 residues. In germline, CDR1 is MNHNY, CDR2 SVGAGI (reference sequence). Deletions cut 2 bases from V and 6 bases from J, with 10 bases between. CDR3 region: CASSYGVIDEKLFF. For the CDR3, the DNA is TGTGCCAGCAGTTACGGGGTTATCGATGAAAAACTGTTTTTT.

The genes are TRBV7-9 and TRBJ2-1; TRBD1 aligns across 9 bases. The CDR3 covers 15 residues. Germline CDR1 is SEHNR and CDR2 is FQNEAQ (reference sequence). The trim removed 0 bases at V and 8 bases at J, leaving 5 bases unmatched. CDR3 DNA: TGTGCCAGCAGCTTAGCACAGGGGGCGCGGGATGAGCAGTTCTTC. Its protein is CASSLAQGARDEQFF.

CDR3 region: CASRKVRILAGELFF. The CDR3 DNA reads TGCGCCAGCAGAAAGGTCCGGATATTGGCCGGGGAGCTGTTTTTT. The chain links TRBV5-1 to TRBJ2-2, with D unclear. The CDR3 is made up of 15 amino acids. Trimming took 5 bases from V and 6 from J, leaving 17 bases between them. Germline CDR1 reads SGHRS; CDR2 reads YFSETQ.

The CDR3 region is CASGMTGGNTIYF. The CDR3 nucleotides read TGTGCCAGCGGAATGACGGGTGGAAACACCATATATTTT. This sequence joins TRBV7-3 and TRBJ1-3; D gene unclear. Germline values: CDR1 SGHTA, CDR2 FQGTGA. V was clipped by 8 bases and J by 3 bases, with 11 bases between them. The CDR3 sequence is 13 residues long.

This rearrangement joins TRBV2 to TRBJ1-1; 7 bases match TRBD1. The CDR3 runs 13 residues. Germline V gives CDR1 SNHLY, CDR2 FYNNEI. V was clipped by 6 bases and J by 7 bases; unmatched bases: 8. The CDR3 bases are TGTGCCAGCAGATATAACAGGGGTTTTGAAGCTTTCTTT. Its protein product is CASRYNRGFEAFF.

The table lists this clone with a count of one. This sequence joins TRBV5-1 and TRBJ2-1; 8 bases line up with TRBD2. The CDR3 runs to 18 residues. Germline CDR1 SGHRS, CDR2 YFSETQ. J gave up 2 bases and V 0 bases, and 10 bases lay outside the gene matches. The CDR3 is CASSLAPIGSGTYNEQFF. DNA for the CDR3: TGCGCCAGCAGCTTGGCCCCGATAGGTAGCGGGACCTACAATGAGCAGTTCTTC.

The J gene is TRBJ2-1, the V gene TRBV7-3, with 7 bases aligning to TRBD2. The germline V gene has CDR1 SGHTA and CDR2 FQGTGA. The CDR3 totals 15 residues. The trim removed 5 bases at V and 4 bases at J, leaving 8 bases unmatched. CDR3 coding DNA: TGTGCCAGCAGCCAAGAGGGGACTACATACAATGAGCAGTTCTTC. This translates into CASSQEGTTYNEQFF.